This T cell receptor (beta chain) was recorded in a study of T cells in Graves' hyperthyroidism and ophthalmopathy. The study's findings and limits: The blood repertoire included most of the expanded thyroid clonotypes above 0.001.

This clonotype was found many times. The target antigen is unknown. The CDR3 contains 14 residues. With 3 bases removed from V and 2 bases from J, the gap between germline ends came to 11 bases. The germline gives CDR1 MDHEN, CDR2 SYDVKM. Subjects aged 18 to 65 presented with newly diagnosed hyperthyroidism of less than 2 months' duration. Amplified TCR beta CDR3 regions came from RNA transcripts. The HTBI primer set drove a first-round RT-PCR of the TCR CDR3. TCRdb redid the calling of the multiplex PCR reads with MiXCR, one entry per CDR3 protein. The sample consists of around 300,000 distinct CDR3 sequences, 11% to 15% of them appearing once.

The clonotype was recovered from a woman aged 30 to 39 with Graves' hyperthyroidism. The sequenced sample consisted of blood. The chain employs TRBV28 and TRBJ2-7; possible D gene TRBD1, 5 bases. Here the CDR3 DNA reads TGTGCCAGCAGTTTTCAGGGAACAACCTACGAGCAGTACTTC. Protein product: CASSFQGTTYEQYF.